Below are 19 T cell receptor beta chains sequenced from a single sample in a study of response to subunit inactivated influenza vaccine. MiXCR was run by TCRdb on the RT-PCR reads, yielding one entry per CDR3 protein. The data show 500,000 or so distinct CDR3 sequences, with about 15% seen just once and around 3% held by the top ten. The specimen comprised CD4+ T cells sorted from PBMCs, sampled about 24 months after vaccination. All receptors derive from a man between 50 and 75 years old who received an inactivated influenza vaccine.

In this sample, this clonotype turned up a few times. The chain is built from TRBV12-3 or TRBV12-4 and TRBJ1-2, with 12 nucleotides matching TRBD1. The CDR3 is 14 amino acids. With 1 base clipped from V and 8 bases from J, the junction kept 2 bases outside the gene matches. CDR3 bases: TGTGCCAGCAGTTTAGGGGACAGGGGGCAAGGCTACACCTTC. Protein: CASSLGDRGQGYTF.

This clonotype has a handful of counts. The rearrangement uses TRBV6-2 or TRBV6-3 and TRBJ1-1; no clear D gene. Trimming stripped 2 bases from V and 3 bases from J, with 10 bases between. This CDR3 has 14 amino acids. Germline V lookup: CDR1 MNHEY, CDR2 SVGEGT. CDR3 DNA sequence: TGTGCCAGCAGTTACGGGGTAGCGCACACTGAAGCTTTCTTT. Its protein is CASSYGVAHTEAFF.

This clonotype has only a few counts. This sequence joins TRBV4-3 and TRBJ2-1, with 7 nucleotides matching TRBD2. The CDR3 sequence is 19 residues long. Trimming at V came to 0 bases and at J to 3 bases, leaving 14 bases not matched to a gene. Germline V gene lookup returns CDR1 LGHNA and CDR2 YSLEER. In nucleotides, the CDR3 is TGCGCCAGCAGCCAAGATATCGGGGGAGGGAGGGGCTACTACAATGAGCAGTTCTTC. Encoded protein: CASSQDIGGGRGYYNEQFF.

This chain uses TRBV24-1 with TRBJ2-3; TRBD2 might be the D (7 bases). Germline CDR1 reads KGHDR; CDR2 reads SFDVKD. The V gene lost 2 bases and the J gene lost 4 bases, with 15 bases spanning the gap. The CDR3 sequence is 16 residues long. The CDR3 coding sequence is TGTGCCACCAGTGATTCGAGCGGGAAGGGGGCAGATACGCAGTATTTT. Amino acids: CATSDSSGKGADTQYF.

The CDR3 DNA follows: TGCAGTGCTACCTCACGGGATAGCACAGATACGCAGTATTTT. Its protein product is CSATSRDSTDTQYF. The chain couples TRBV20-1 to TRBJ2-3; D is possibly TRBD2 (5 bases). CDR1 and CDR2 from the germline V gene are DFQATT and SNEGSKA (reference sequence). Trimming removed 4 bases at V and 0 bases at J, with 11 bases between. The CDR3 length is 14 residues.

This clonotype was seen ten or more times. The CDR3 sequence is CASSLSGLTNTEAFF. The CDR3 DNA reads as TGCGCCAGCAGCCTATCGGGACTCACGAACACTGAAGCTTTCTTT. The V gene is TRBV4-3, the J gene TRBJ1-1; D is perhaps TRBD1 (5 bases). This CDR3 comprises 15 residues. The V gene lost 4 bases and the J gene lost 1 base, with 13 bases spanning the gap. Germline CDR1 reads LGHNA; CDR2 reads YSLEER.

This sequence joins TRBV20-1 and TRBJ1-6; no clear D. The germline CDR1 and CDR2 sequences are DFQATT and SNEGSKA (reference sequence). V was cut by 0 bases and J by 5 bases, with 20 bases left in between. This CDR3 has 18 residues. For the CDR3, the DNA is TGCAGTGCTAGAGATCTAGGGCGGTCTCCTGGGGATAATTCACCCCTCCACTTT. Protein product: CSARDLGRSPGDNSPLHF.

The genes are TRBV19 and TRBJ2-6; D is uncertain. The CDR3 has 14 amino acids. Germline CDR1 and CDR2: LNHDA and SQIVND (reference sequence). Trimming left V 3 bases short and J 0 bases short, with 3 bases between. The DNA of the CDR3 is TGTGCCAGTAGTATGATCTCTGGGGCCAACGTCCTGACTTTC. Residues: CASSMISGANVLTF.

This clonotype has only a few counts. At one boundary the junction diverges from the germline segment, which might be a read error. The V and J genes are TRBV12-3 or TRBV12-4 and TRBJ1-2; the match to TRBD1 covers 8 bases. The CDR3 runs 13 residues. The CDR3 region is CASSTDRVYGYAF. The CDR3 DNA reads TGTGCCAGCAGTACGGACAGGGTCTATGGCTACGCCTTC.

The chain uses TRBV20-1 and TRBJ2-4; TRBD1 agrees at 8 bases. J was trimmed by 6 bases and V by 5 bases; bases with no gene match: 9. Germline CDR1 and CDR2: DFQATT and SNEGSKA (reference sequence). This CDR3 region has 14 residues. The CDR3 reads CSAQTGEYGNIQYF. As DNA, the CDR3 is TGCAGTGCTCAGACAGGGGAATACGGAAACATTCAGTACTTC.

This clonotype was seen more than once but under ten times. The V call is TRBV4-2, the J call TRBJ2-7; D uncertain. The CDR3 has 13 residues. Germline loops: CDR1 LGHNA, CDR2 YNFKEQ. V lost 0 bases to trimming and J lost 3 bases, with 6 bases between them. CDR3: CASSQEVFYEQYF. The CDR3 region has the DNA TGTGCCAGCAGCCAAGAAGTGTTCTACGAGCAGTACTTC.

V gene TRBV12-3 or TRBV12-4 combines with J gene TRBJ1-1, with 7 positions matching TRBD1. V shed 3 bases and J 5 bases; nucleotides not matched to a gene: 9. The CDR3 sequence is 15 residues long. The CDR3 DNA reads TGTGCCAGCAGTTTTTCGGCGTACAGGGGTACTGAAGCTTTCTTT. Its translation: CASSFSAYRGTEAFF.

There are a few counts of this clonotype. The gene calls are TRBV5-1 and TRBJ1-4; TRBD1 aligns across 8 bases. The CDR3 is made up of 15 amino acids. V shed 3 bases and J 7 bases; nucleotides not matched to a gene: 8. Germline V lookup: CDR1 SGHRS, CDR2 YFSETQ. Written as DNA, the CDR3 is TGCGCCAGCAGCTCTCAGGGGGCGACTCGTGAAAAACTGTTTTTT. Its translation is CASSSQGATREKLFF.

The table lists this clonotype with many counts. One junction end disagrees with the germline gene, perhaps due to a read error. CDR3 DNA sequence: TGTGCTAGCAGCTTTCAGCGGACCGGGGAGCTGTTTTTT. Its translation: CASSFQRTGELFF. The V gene is TRBV7-7, the J gene TRBJ2-2, with D possibly matching TRBD2 (5 bases). The CDR3 spans 13 residues. Germline V lookup: CDR1 SSHAT, CDR2 FNYEAQ (reference sequence).

The rearrangement uses TRBV20-1 and TRBJ2-7; no firm D call. Trimming removed 1 base at V and 1 base at J, with 11 bases between. The CDR3 is made up of 14 amino acids. Looked up from germline, CDR1 is DFQATT and CDR2 is SNEGSKA (reference sequence). Here the CDR3 DNA reads TGCAGTGCTAGAGTTCCGGGCACGTCCTACGAGCAGTACTTC. This encodes CSARVPGTSYEQYF.

This chain uses TRBV3-1 with TRBJ2-1; either TRBD1 or TRBD2 may supply D (5 bases each). Germline values: CDR1 LGHDT, CDR2 YNNKEL (reference sequence). V was pared by 8 bases and J by 8 bases, with 13 bases between. The CDR3 runs 12 residues. Written as DNA, the CDR3 is TGTGCCAGCGAGGGTGGGGGAGATGAGCAGTTCTTC. Translated, it gives CASEGGGDEQFF.

This chain connects TRBV5-1 to TRBJ1-4; 7 positions agree with TRBD1. The germline CDR1 and CDR2 sequences are SGHRS and YFSETQ. After removal of 3 bases from V and 2 bases from J, the junction contained 7 bases not matched to a gene. The CDR3 is 16 residues long. The CDR3 loop is CASSSTKGGTNEKLFF. The DNA of the CDR3 is TGCGCCAGCAGCTCTACCAAAGGGGGCACTAATGAAAAACTGTTTTTT.

V is TRBV20-1 and J is TRBJ2-7; 13 bases are a match to TRBD2. CDR1 DFQATT and CDR2 SNEGSKA come from the germline V gene (reference sequence). The CDR3 is made up of 16 amino acids. With 5 bases clipped from V and 5 bases from J, the junction kept 12 bases outside the gene matches. Here the CDR3 reads CSAFGTSGREFDEQYF. CDR3 sequence (DNA): TGCAGTGCTTTTGGCACTAGCGGGAGGGAGTTCGACGAGCAGTACTTC.

This clonotype has a handful of counts. At one boundary the junction diverges from the germline segment, which might be a read error. The chain employs TRBV12-3 or TRBV12-4 and TRBJ2-7; 8 bases are shared with TRBD1. CDR3 size: 15 residues. CDR3 coding DNA: TGTGCCAGCAGTCTTTCCGACAGGGGATCCTTCGAGCAGTACTTC. Its translation is CASSLSDRGSFEQYF.